A selection of T cell receptor beta chains follows, all from one sample in a study of blood T cell repertoires in COVID-19. Measured with immunoSEQ multiplex PCR; TCRdb has only the in-frame clones, and not every one. This table has about 140,000 clones, approximately 87% appearing once. The sample consisted of peripheral blood. These receptors came from a woman in her thirties or forties with acute or convalescent COVID-19. Both conserved end residues are part of each CDR3. D genes are given only for firm matches. Not all rows give a size; the values are once, few, many and, for expanded clones, a class.

v_gene	d_gene	j_gene	abundance	CDR3aa	CDR3nt
TRBV28	TRBD1	TRBJ1-1	.	CASRGQGDPEAFF	TGTGCCAGCAGAGGACAGGGGGACCCTGAAGCTTTCTTT
TRBV15	.	TRBJ1-2	.	CATSAGLTYGYTF	TGTGCCACCAGCGCGGGACTTACCTATGGCTACACCTTC
TRBV5-1	TRBD1	TRBJ1-5	.	CASSPGTGISNQPQHF	TGCGCCAGCAGCCCAGGGACAGGTATTAGCAATCAGCCCCAGCATTTT
TRBV27	TRBD1	TRBJ1-2	.	CASLPHQGAIYGYTF	TGTGCCAGCCTCCCTCACCAGGGGGCGATCTATGGCTACACCTTC
TRBV10-3	TRBD1	TRBJ1-3	.	CAIGQGAGGNTIYF	TGTGCCATCGGACAGGGGGCAGGTGGAAACACCATATATTTT
TRBV7-8	.	TRBJ1-1	.	CASSLRESRNTEAFF	TGTGCCAGCAGCTTGAGAGAAAGCCGCAACACTGAAGCTTTCTTT
TRBV7-3	.	TRBJ2-3	.	CASSEETGLIEDTQYF	TGTGCCAGCAGCGAAGAGACGGGACTCATAGAAGATACGCAGTATTTT
TRBV5-1	.	TRBJ2-7	.	CASSLTGSYEQYF	TGCGCCAGCAGCTTGACAGGTTCCTACGAGCAGTACTTC
TRBV30	.	TRBJ1-1	few	CAWRGGGATEAFF	TGTGCCTGGAGGGGAGGGGGGGCCACTGAAGCTTTCTTT
TRBV19	TRBD2	TRBJ2-5	.	CASSIDGTGLAGGETQYF	TGTGCCAGTAGTATAGATGGTACGGGACTAGCGGGAGGAGAGACCCAGTACTTC
TRBV4-3	TRBD2	TRBJ2-3	.	CASSQDLFATSGRNTDTQYF	TGCGCCAGCAGCCAAGATCTCTTCGCGACTAGCGGGAGGAACACAGATACGCAGTATTTT
TRBV27	.	TRBJ1-5	once	CASRVSSVVTQPQHF	TGTGCCAGCAGGGTGTCGAGCGTTGTCACTCAGCCCCAGCATTTT
TRBV10-2	.	TRBJ2-7	.	CASSEGTPTYEQYF	TGCGCCAGCAGTGAAGGGACACCAACCTACGAGCAGTACTTC
TRBV3-1/TRBV3-2	.	TRBJ2-5	.	CASSRGTQETQYF	TGTGCCAGCAGCCGCGGGACTCAGGAGACCCAGTACTTC
TRBV12-3/TRBV12-4	.	TRBJ2-2	.	CASSLLSTGELFF	TGTGCCAGCAGCTTGCTTAGCACCGGGGAGCTGTTTTTT
TRBV7-8	.	TRBJ1-1	.	CASSLGQFGTEAFF	TGTGCCAGCAGCTTAGGACAGTTTGGGACTGAAGCTTTCTTT
TRBV19	TRBD1	TRBJ1-1	.	CASSIGTGVGAFF	TGTGCCAGTAGTATCGGGACAGGGGTCGGTGCTTTCTTT
TRBV28	TRBD1	TRBJ1-5	.	CASSPLQGNQPQHF	TGTGCCAGCAGTCCGCTACAGGGGAATCAGCCCCAGCATTTT
TRBV5-1	.	TRBJ1-3	.	CASSSSVLGNTIYF	TGCGCCAGCAGCAGCAGCGTGCTGGGAAACACCATATATTTT
TRBV5-1	TRBD2	TRBJ2-2	.	CASSFGLAGPTGELFF	TGCGCCAGCAGCTTTGGTCTAGCGGGCCCCACCGGGGAGCTGTTTTTT
TRBV29-1	.	TRBJ1-1	.	CSVKPPGANTEAFF	TGCAGCGTGAAACCGCCAGGGGCGAACACTGAAGCTTTCTTT
TRBV27	TRBD2	TRBJ2-5	.	CASRPTSDPRETQYF	TGTGCCAGCAGACCTACTAGCGACCCTCGAGAGACCCAGTACTTC
TRBV6-2/TRBV6-3	TRBD2	TRBJ2-1	.	CASRPSGGNEQFF	TGTGCCAGCAGGCCTAGCGGGGGAAATGAGCAGTTCTTC
TRBV6-6	.	TRBJ1-1	.	CASSYVQDTEAFF	TGTGCCAGCAGTTACGTCCAGGACACTGAAGCTTTCTTT
TRBV30	.	TRBJ1-1	.	CAWSSTGVEAFF	TGTGCCTGGAGTTCTACGGGGGTTGAAGCTTTCTTT
TRBV4-3	.	TRBJ1-2	.	CASSQDNRVSNYGYTF	TGCGCCAGCAGCCAAGACAACCGGGTTTCTAACTATGGCTACACCTTC
TRBV7-2	.	TRBJ2-4	.	CASSLSPGHIQYF	TGTGCCAGCAGCTTATCGCCAGGGCACATTCAGTACTTC
TRBV6-5	.	TRBJ1-2	few	CASSYLPGFNYGYTF	TGTGCCAGCAGCTATCTCCCGGGGTTCAACTATGGCTACACCTTC
TRBV5-1	.	TRBJ2-7	.	CASSLATDPSSYEQYF	TGCGCCAGCAGCCTAGCCACGGATCCTTCCTCCTACGAGCAGTACTTC
TRBV5-8	.	TRBJ2-7	.	CASSLLNEQYF	TGTGCCAGCAGCTTGTTAAACGAGCAGTACTTC
TRBV12-3/TRBV12-4	.	TRBJ1-2	.	CASSFRQDYGYTF	TGTGCCAGCAGTTTCCGGCAGGACTATGGCTACACCTTC
TRBV11-2	TRBD2	TRBJ2-2	.	CASSLAGGIPGELFF	TGTGCCAGCAGCTTGGCGGGAGGGATCCCCGGGGAGCTGTTTTTT
TRBV29-1	.	TRBJ1-1	.	CSSYRENTLEAFF	TGCAGCTCATACAGGGAGAATACCCTTGAAGCTTTCTTT
TRBV20-1	.	TRBJ1-2	.	CSGGYEDGYTF	TGCAGCGGAGGGTATGAAGATGGCTACACCTTC
TRBV11-2	.	TRBJ2-5	.	CASTLGRSFQETQYF	TGTGCCAGCACCCTAGGAAGGTCCTTCCAAGAGACCCAGTACTTC
TRBV20-1	.	TRBJ2-7	.	CSASGLPYEQYF	TGCAGTGCAAGTGGACTGCCCTACGAGCAGTACTTC
TRBV18	.	TRBJ1-1	.	CASSPGQSTEAFF	TGTGCCAGCTCACCAGGACAGAGCACTGAAGCTTTCTTT
TRBV4-2	TRBD2	TRBJ2-1	.	CASSQDSGRAVDEQFF	TGTGCCAGCAGCCAAGATAGCGGGAGGGCCGTGGATGAGCAGTTCTTC
TRBV24-1	.	TRBJ1-5	.	CATSEWGDQPQHF	TGTGCCACCAGTGAGTGGGGGGATCAGCCCCAGCATTTT
TRBV15	.	TRBJ1-2	once	CATSPVEGGGYTF	TGTGCCACCAGTCCGGTGGAAGGAGGAGGCTACACCTTC
TRBV28	.	TRBJ1-4	once	CASSPTEAVEKLFF	TGTGCCAGCAGTCCGACAGAGGCTGTTGAAAAACTGTTTTTT
TRBV19	.	TRBJ1-1	.	CASSDAQGLSNTEAFF	TGTGCCAGTAGTGACGCCCAGGGACTCTCGAACACTGAAGCTTTCTTT
TRBV6-6	TRBD1	TRBJ2-7	.	CASSLRPMGQGVRYEQYF	TGTGCCAGCAGTCTCCGTCCGATGGGACAGGGGGTTAGGTACGAGCAGTACTTC
TRBV27	TRBD2	TRBJ2-1	.	CASSLLLAGSSYNEQFF	TGTGCCAGCAGTTTATTGCTAGCGGGTTCCTCCTACAATGAGCAGTTCTTC
TRBV7-3	TRBD1	TRBJ1-3	once	CASSLDRDNTIYF	TGTGCCAGCAGCTTGGACAGGGATAACACCATATATTTT